The clone carrying this T cell receptor beta chain occurred once. In the source study's methods: Amplifying reference gene primers gave estimates of nucleated cell counts. Profiling relied on immunoSEQ multiplex PCR, and the TCRdb table lists in-frame clones only, not all of them. V, J and clone size are those of that table, while D and trimming were read from the DNA. Among some 290,000 clones listed, 85% to 90% were seen once. The data were obtained in a study of blood T cell repertoires in COVID-19. Study details: Donors in the United States, Italy and Spain gave samples during acute or convalescent COVID-19. T cells, B-cell-depleted T cells, or PBMCs provided the cDNA or gDNA that served as material.

It was during active infection that Seattle patients were enrolled and then longitudinally followed. CDR3 size: 16 residues. V dropped 3 bases and J dropped 0 bases, with 9 bases sitting between them. The V gene's germline CDR1 is SEHNR and CDR2 FQNEAQ (reference sequence). The clonotype comes from a woman in her 40s with COVID-19, enrolled during active disease. Sequencing was performed on peripheral blood. The chain couples TRBV7-9 to TRBJ2-6, with D unresolved. The CDR3 loop reads CASSLQLSSGANVLTF. The CDR3 DNA reads as TGTGCCAGCAGCTTGCAGTTAAGCTCTGGGGCCAACGTCCTGACTTTC.